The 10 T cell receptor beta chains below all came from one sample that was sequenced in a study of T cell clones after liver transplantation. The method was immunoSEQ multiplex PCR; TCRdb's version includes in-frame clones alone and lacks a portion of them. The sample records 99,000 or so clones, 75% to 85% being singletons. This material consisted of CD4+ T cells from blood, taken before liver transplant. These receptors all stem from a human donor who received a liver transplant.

The CDR3 is CASSTLTEGYGYTF. As DNA, the CDR3 is TGTGCCAGCAGCACCCTTACAGAAGGATATGGCTACACCTTC. The chain is built from TRBV6-5 and TRBJ1-2; D not certain. The germline V gene has CDR1 MNHEY and CDR2 SVGAGI. This CDR3 contains 14 residues. V lost 6 bases to trimming and J lost 5 bases, with 16 bases between them.

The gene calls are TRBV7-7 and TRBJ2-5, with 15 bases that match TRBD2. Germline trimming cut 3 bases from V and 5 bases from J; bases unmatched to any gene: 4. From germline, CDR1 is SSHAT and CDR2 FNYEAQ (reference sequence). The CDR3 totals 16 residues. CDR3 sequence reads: CASSLGLAGGAETQYF. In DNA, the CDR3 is TGTGCCAGCAGCTTGGGACTAGCGGGAGGCGCGGAGACCCAGTACTTC.

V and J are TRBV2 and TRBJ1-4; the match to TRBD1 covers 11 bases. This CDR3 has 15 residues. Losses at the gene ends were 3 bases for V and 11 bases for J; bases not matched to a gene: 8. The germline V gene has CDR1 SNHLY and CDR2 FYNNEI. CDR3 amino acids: CASSDGGQGVKKLFF. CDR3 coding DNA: TGTGCCAGCAGTGATGGGGGACAGGGGGTGAAGAAACTGTTTTTT.

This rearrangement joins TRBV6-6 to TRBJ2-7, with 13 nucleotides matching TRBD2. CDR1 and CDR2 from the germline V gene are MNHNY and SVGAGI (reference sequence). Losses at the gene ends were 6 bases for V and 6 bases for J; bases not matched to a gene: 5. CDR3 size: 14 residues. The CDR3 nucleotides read TGTGCCAGCAGACGGACTAGCGGGGGCGGCGAGCAGTACTTC. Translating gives CASRRTSGGGEQYF.

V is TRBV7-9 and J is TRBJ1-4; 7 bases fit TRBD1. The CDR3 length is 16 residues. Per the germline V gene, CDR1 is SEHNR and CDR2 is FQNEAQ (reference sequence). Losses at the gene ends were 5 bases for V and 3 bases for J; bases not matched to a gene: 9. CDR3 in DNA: TGTGCCAGCAGCCCAGGGGGGGTTGGGGCTAATGAAAAACTGTTTTTT. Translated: CASSPGGVGANEKLFF.

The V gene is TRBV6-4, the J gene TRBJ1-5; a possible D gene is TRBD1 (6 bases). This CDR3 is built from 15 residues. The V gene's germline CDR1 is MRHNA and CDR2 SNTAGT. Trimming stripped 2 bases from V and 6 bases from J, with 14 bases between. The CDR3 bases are TGTGCCAGCAGTGACCCGACAGGTTTTCGTCAGCCCCAGCATTTT. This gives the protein CASSDPTGFRQPQHF.

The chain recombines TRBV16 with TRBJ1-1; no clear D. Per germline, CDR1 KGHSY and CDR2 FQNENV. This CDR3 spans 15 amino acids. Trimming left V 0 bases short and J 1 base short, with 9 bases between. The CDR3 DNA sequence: TGTGCCAGCAGCCAATCGGGGAAGGGGAACACTGAAGCTTTCTTT. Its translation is CASSQSGKGNTEAFF.

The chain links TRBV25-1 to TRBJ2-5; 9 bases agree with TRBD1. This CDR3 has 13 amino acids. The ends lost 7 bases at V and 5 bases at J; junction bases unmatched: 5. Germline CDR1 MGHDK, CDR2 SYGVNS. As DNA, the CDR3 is TGTGCCAGCACCGGACAGGGGAGGGAGACCCAGTACTTC. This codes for CASTGQGRETQYF. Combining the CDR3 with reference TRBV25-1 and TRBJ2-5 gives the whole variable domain EADIYQTPRYLVIGTGKKITLECSQTMGHDKMYWYQQDPGMELHLIHYSYGVNSTEKGDLSSESTVSRIRTEHFPLTLESARPSHTSQYLCASTGQGRETQYFGPGTRLLVL.

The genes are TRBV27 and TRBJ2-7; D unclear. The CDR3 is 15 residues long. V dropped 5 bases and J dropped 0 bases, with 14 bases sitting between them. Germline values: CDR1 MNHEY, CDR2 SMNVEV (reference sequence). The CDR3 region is CASSPVRASSYEQYF. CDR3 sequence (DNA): TGTGCCAGCAGTCCAGTAAGGGCGAGCTCCTACGAGCAGTACTTC.

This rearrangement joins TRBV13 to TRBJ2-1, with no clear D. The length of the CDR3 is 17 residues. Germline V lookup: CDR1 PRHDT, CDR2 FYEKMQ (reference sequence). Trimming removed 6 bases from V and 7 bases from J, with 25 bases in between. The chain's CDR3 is CASSSPVGIYLQNEQFF. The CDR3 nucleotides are TGTGCCAGCAGTTCACCGGTAGGGATCTACTTACAGAATGAGCAGTTCTTC. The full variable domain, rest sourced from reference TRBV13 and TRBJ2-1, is AAGVIQSPRHLIKEKRETATLKCYPIPRHDTVYWYQQGPGQDPQFLISFYEKMQSDKGSIPDRFSAQQFSDYHSELNMSSLELGDSALYFCASSSPVGIYLQNEQFFGPGTRLTVL.